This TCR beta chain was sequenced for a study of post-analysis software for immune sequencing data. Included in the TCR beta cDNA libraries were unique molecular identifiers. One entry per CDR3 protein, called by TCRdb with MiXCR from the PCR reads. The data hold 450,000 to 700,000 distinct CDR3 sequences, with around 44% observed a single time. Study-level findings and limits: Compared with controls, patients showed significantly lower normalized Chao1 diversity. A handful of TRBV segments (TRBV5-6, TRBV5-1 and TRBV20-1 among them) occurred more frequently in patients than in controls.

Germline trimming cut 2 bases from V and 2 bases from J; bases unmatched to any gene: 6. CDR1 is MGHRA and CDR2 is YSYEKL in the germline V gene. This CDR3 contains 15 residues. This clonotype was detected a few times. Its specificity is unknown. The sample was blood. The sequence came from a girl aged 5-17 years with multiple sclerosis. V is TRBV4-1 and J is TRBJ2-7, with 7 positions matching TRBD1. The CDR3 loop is CASSQSQGLTYEQYF. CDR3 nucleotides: TGCGCCAGCAGCCAATCACAGGGGTTGACCTACGAGCAGTACTTC.